Below are 10 T cell receptor beta chains sequenced from a single sample in a study of blood T cells in healthy people across ages. Primed by a sample-barcoded 5' primer and a J-beta primer mix, a second PCR proceeded for roughly 6 to 12 cycles. In TCRdb, the 5' RACE reads were re-called with MiXCR into one record per CDR3 protein. The table includes 790,000 or so distinct CDR3 sequences, about half detected once. The specimen was blood. The receptors originated from a man older than 75 in good health.

V and J are TRBV18 and TRBJ2-7; TRBD2 is a possible D gene (7 bases). The germline V and J ends were trimmed by 2 bases and 2 bases, with 19 bases remaining between them. The CDR3 consists of 17 residues. CDR1 is KGHSH and CDR2 is LQKENI in the germline V gene. The CDR3 DNA reads as TGTGCCAGCTCACCAGGACAGAATAGGGGGGGCACCTACGAGCAGTACTTC. It translates to CASSPGQNRGGTYEQYF.

The V call is TRBV7-2, the J call TRBJ2-4; no firm D call. The J call may be incorrect, as the DNA end agrees better with TRBJ2-7. CDR3 length: 13 amino acids. From germline, CDR1 is SGHTA and CDR2 FQGNSA. CDR3 loop: CASSLAANYEQYF. The CDR3 region has the DNA TGTGCCAGCAGCTTAGCGGCAAACTACGAGCAGTACTTC.

The chain uses TRBV4-3 and TRBJ2-1, with 16 bases aligning to TRBD2. The ends lost 8 bases at V and 8 bases at J; junction bases unmatched: 12. Germline CDR1 reads LGHNA; CDR2 reads YSLEER. The CDR3 consists of 17 residues. CDR3 loop: CASGRGPGTSGRDEQFF. The CDR3 DNA is TGCGCCAGCGGCCGTGGACCCGGGACTAGCGGGAGGGATGAGCAGTTCTTC.

The chain couples TRBV20-1 to TRBJ2-5, with 9 bases fitting TRBD1. The CDR3 totals 15 residues. Trimming at V came to 6 bases and at J to 0 bases, leaving 8 bases not matched to a gene. The germline CDR1 and CDR2 sequences are DFQATT and SNEGSKA (reference sequence). The CDR3 here is CSAGEDRGYQETQYF. The CDR3 DNA sequence: TGCAGTGCGGGGGAGGACAGGGGATACCAAGAGACCCAGTACTTC.

The V gene is TRBV29-1, the J gene TRBJ2-4, with 7 bases matching TRBD2. Germline CDR1 SQVTM, CDR2 ANQGSEA. CDR3 size: 11 residues. V lost 2 bases, J lost 13 bases, and 5 bases stayed unmatched. CDR3 loop: CSVEHAGEQYF. The CDR3 bases are TGCAGCGTTGAACACGCGGGGGAGCAGTACTTC.

This clonotype came up a few times. The chain links TRBV29-1 to TRBJ2-5; maybe TRBD2 (6 bases). Near its end, the DNA agrees better with TRBJ2-7, so the J call may be wrong. The CDR3 is 13 amino acids. Germline V gene lookup returns CDR1 SQVTM and CDR2 ANQGSEA. As DNA, the CDR3 is TGCAGCGTTGACAGCGGGTCCCCTCGCGAGCAGTACTTC. Translation gives CSVDSGSPREQYF.

The V gene is TRBV12-3 or TRBV12-4, the J gene TRBJ2-1, with 7 bases that match TRBD1. The CDR3 spans 13 residues. J lost 9 bases, V lost 6 bases, and 8 bases had no gene match. Written as DNA, the CDR3 is TGTGCCAGCAGCTGGACAGGCGAGAGTGAGCAGTTCTTC. Encoded protein: CASSWTGESEQFF.

This clonotype was recorded a few times. The rearrangement uses TRBV7-2 and TRBJ1-6; 11 bases line up with TRBD1. J lost 10 bases, V lost 5 bases, and 7 bases had no gene match. CDR1 is SGHTA, CDR2 FQGNSA, per germline. This CDR3 has 15 amino acids. The CDR3 nucleotides read TGTGCCAGCAGCGTTCCGGGACAGGGGGGATCACCCCTCCACTTT. It encodes CASSVPGQGGSPLHF.

The V and J genes are TRBV12-3 or TRBV12-4 and TRBJ2-7, with D perhaps assigned TRBD1 or TRBD2 (5 bases each). Trimming stripped 9 bases from V and 1 base from J, with 13 bases between. There are 13 residues in the CDR3. The CDR3 DNA reads as TGTGCCAGTCGGGACGGAATTTCCTACGAGCAGTACTTC. The encoded protein is CASRDGISYEQYF.

The genes are TRBV24-1 and TRBJ2-7; 9 bases line up with TRBD1. CDR3 length: 16 residues. J was trimmed by 10 bases and V by 4 bases; bases with no gene match: 16. The germline V gene has CDR1 KGHDR and CDR2 SFDVKD. The CDR3 nucleotides are TGTGCCACCAGTGACCCAGACAGGGGGATATACAATGAACAGTACTTC. It yields the protein CATSDPDRGIYNEQYF.